The 4 T cell receptor beta chains below come from one sample, sequenced in a study of blood T cell repertoires in COVID-19. Clones were read by immunoSEQ multiplex PCR, and TCRdb kept only the in-frame ones, dropping some. The repertoire consists of approximately 230,000 clones, with around 88% occurring once and the leading ten covering approximately 6%. The sequenced sample was peripheral blood. The receptor source for this set is a woman aged 25 to 45 with COVID-19, enrolled during active disease.

The rearrangement uses TRBV2 and TRBJ2-1; maybe TRBD1 (5 bases). Germline-derived CDR1 and CDR2 are SNHLY and FYNNEI. This CDR3 has 14 amino acids. The V and J ends lost 2 bases and 6 bases respectively, with 11 bases between them. The CDR3 loop is CASSEWGQPNEQFF. CDR3 DNA: TGTGCCAGCAGTGAATGGGGCCAGCCCAATGAGCAGTTCTTC.

V usage is TRBV7-9 and J usage is TRBJ2-3, with D hard to call. This CDR3 comprises 12 residues. Germline V lookup: CDR1 SEHNR, CDR2 FQNEAQ (reference sequence). Trimming took 5 bases from V and 5 from J, leaving 8 bases between them. CDR3 sequence reads: CASSLSLDTQYF. The CDR3 nucleotides are TGTGCCAGCAGCCTTAGCCTAGATACGCAGTATTTT.

The chain combines TRBV5-1 with TRBJ1-6, with TRBD1 identical over 9 bases. Germline CDR1 and CDR2: SGHRS and YFSETQ. Germline trimming cut 6 bases from V and 8 bases from J; bases unmatched to any gene: 3. The CDR3 loop spans 13 amino acids. The CDR3 protein is CASNTGGDSPLHF. The CDR3 bases are TGCGCCAGCAACACAGGGGGCGATTCACCCCTCCACTTT.

This rearrangement joins TRBV28 to TRBJ2-3; TRBD2 matches at 13 bases. Losses at the gene ends were 10 bases for V and 6 bases for J; bases not matched to a gene: 13. This CDR3 has 16 residues. Germline V CDR1 and CDR2: MDHEN, SYDVKM. This chain's CDR3 is CATFTGLAGASDTQYF. The CDR3 DNA sequence: TGTGCCACCTTTACTGGACTAGCGGGAGCGTCCGATACGCAGTATTTT.